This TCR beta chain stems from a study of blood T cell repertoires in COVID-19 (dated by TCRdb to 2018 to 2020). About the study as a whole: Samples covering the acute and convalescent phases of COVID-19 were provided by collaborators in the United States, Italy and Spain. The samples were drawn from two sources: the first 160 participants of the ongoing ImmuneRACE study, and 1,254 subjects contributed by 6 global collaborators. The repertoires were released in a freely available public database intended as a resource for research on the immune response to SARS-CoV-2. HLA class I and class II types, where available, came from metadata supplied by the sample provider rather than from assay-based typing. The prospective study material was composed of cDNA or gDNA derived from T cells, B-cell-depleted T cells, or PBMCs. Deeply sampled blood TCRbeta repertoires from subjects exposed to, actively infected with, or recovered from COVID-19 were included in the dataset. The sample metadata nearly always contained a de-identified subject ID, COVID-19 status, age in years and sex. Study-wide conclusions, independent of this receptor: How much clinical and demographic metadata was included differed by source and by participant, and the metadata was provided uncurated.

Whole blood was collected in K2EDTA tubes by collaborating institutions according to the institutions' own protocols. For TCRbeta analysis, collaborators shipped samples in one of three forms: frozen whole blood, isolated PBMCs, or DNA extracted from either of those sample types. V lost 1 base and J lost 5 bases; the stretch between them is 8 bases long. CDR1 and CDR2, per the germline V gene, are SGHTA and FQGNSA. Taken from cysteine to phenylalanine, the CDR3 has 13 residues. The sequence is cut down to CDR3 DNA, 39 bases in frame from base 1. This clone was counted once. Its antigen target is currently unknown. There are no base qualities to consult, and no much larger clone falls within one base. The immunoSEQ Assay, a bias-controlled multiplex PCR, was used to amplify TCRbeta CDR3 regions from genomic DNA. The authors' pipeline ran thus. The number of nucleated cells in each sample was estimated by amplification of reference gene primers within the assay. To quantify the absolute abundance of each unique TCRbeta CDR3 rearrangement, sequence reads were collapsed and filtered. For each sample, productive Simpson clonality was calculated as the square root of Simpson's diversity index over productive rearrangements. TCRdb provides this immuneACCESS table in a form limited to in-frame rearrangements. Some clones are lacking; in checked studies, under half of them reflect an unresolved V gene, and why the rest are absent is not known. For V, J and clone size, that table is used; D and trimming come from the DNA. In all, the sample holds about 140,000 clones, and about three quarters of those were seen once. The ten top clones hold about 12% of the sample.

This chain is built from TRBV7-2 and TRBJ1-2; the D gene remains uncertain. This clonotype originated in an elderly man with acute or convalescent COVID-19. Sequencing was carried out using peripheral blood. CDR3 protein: CASSLDKTYGYTF. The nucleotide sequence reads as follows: TGTGCCAGCAGCTTAGACAAGACATATGGCTACACCTTC.